In this sample, the clone carrying this T cell receptor beta chain turned up a few times. This record comes from a study of response to subunit inactivated influenza vaccine. TCRdb itself ran the RT-PCR reads through MiXCR, one entry per CDR3 protein. The sample shows some 550,000 distinct CDR3 sequences, roughly 25% of them seen only once. Germline CDR1 reads MNHNS; CDR2 reads SASEGT. The ends were cut back, 10 bases at V and 0 bases at J, with 16 bases in the middle. The length of the CDR3 is 14 residues. These sequences were also reported in another study, on T cells expressing NK-cell markers. From that second work: UMIs accompanied the 5'RACE template switching by which TCR beta cDNA was made. Eight donors were sequenced, of whom seven were HCMV-seropositive, while the remaining one was HCMV-seronegative.

Sequenced material: CD4+ T cells sorted from PBMCs, taken roughly 12 days after vaccination. The rearrangement uses TRBV6-1 and TRBJ2-7, with D possibly matching TRBD2 (5 bases). The sequence was obtained from a man aged 50 to 59 who received an inactivated influenza vaccine. DNA for the CDR3: TGTGCCACCTCCCTGGAGGAGGTCTCCTACGAGCAGTACTTC. Translation: CATSLEEVSYEQYF.